The 21 T cell receptor beta chains below were found in one sample sequenced in a study of cytotoxic CD8 clonotypes in ibrutinib-treated CLL. Only in-frame clones appear in the TCRdb table, and some are missing; sequencing was by immunoSEQ multiplex PCR. The repertoire holds more than 110,000 clones, with around 82% as singletons. The sample consisted of PBMCs, taken after 36 months of ibrutinib treatment. Source of these receptors: a human donor with chronic lymphocytic leukemia.

The chain carries TRBV5-1 and TRBJ2-1, with TRBD2 matching 8 bases. Germline V gives CDR1 SGHRS, CDR2 YFSETQ. V lost 2 bases, J lost 9 bases, and 4 bases stayed unmatched. CDR3 length equals 13 residues. The DNA for the CDR3 is TGCGCCAGCAGCTTAGGCGGGAGGAGTGAGCAGTTCTTC. The encoded protein is CASSLGGRSEQFF.

The chain has TRBV7-9 and TRBJ1-2; D is perhaps TRBD1 (5 bases). This CDR3 comprises 13 residues. Trimming shortened V by 5 bases and J by 6 bases, and 13 bases separated the two germline ends. The germline V gene has CDR1 SEHNR and CDR2 FQNEAQ (reference sequence). The CDR3 DNA reads TGTGCCAGCAGCCCTAGCGGGGGGGATGGCTACACCTTC. This sequence encodes CASSPSGGDGYTF.

The chain employs TRBV27 and TRBJ1-1; TRBD1 is a possible D gene (5 bases). This CDR3 comprises 15 residues. V was pared by 2 bases and J by 1 base, with 11 bases between. From germline, CDR1 is MNHEY and CDR2 SMNVEV (reference sequence). The CDR3 protein is CASSLLGAENTEAFF. CDR3 nucleotide sequence: TGTGCCAGCAGTTTACTAGGGGCAGAGAACACTGAAGCTTTCTTT.

This chain's CDR3 is CASSVSGSTYGYTF. The CDR3, as DNA: TGTGCCAGCAGCGTCTCAGGGAGTACCTATGGCTACACCTTC. The genes are TRBV28 and TRBJ1-2, with a tentative D call TRBD1 (5 bases). V lost 6 bases and J lost 4, with 15 bases in between. Germline V gene sequence: CDR1 MDHEN, CDR2 SYDVKM. This CDR3 comprises 14 residues.

This chain joins TRBV4-1 and TRBJ2-1; 8 nucleotides match TRBD2. Germline V CDR1 and CDR2: MGHRA, YSYEKL. The V gene end was trimmed by 4 bases and the J gene end by 0 bases; junction bases not matched to a gene: 8. The CDR3 extends over 17 amino acids. DNA for the CDR3: TGCGCCAGCAGCCGAGGGGCCGGGACTAGCTCCTACAATGAGCAGTTCTTC. Protein product: CASSRGAGTSSYNEQFF.

A single count supports this clone. This sequence joins TRBV4-1 and TRBJ1-5; D unresolved. With 1 base removed from V and 10 bases from J, the gap between germline ends came to 17 bases. The CDR3 consists of 15 residues. Germline V lookup: CDR1 MGHRA, CDR2 YSYEKL. The CDR3 DNA is TGCGCCAGCAGCCAAGTCCCTCACGGCGCCCGACCCCAGCATTTT. It encodes CASSQVPHGARPQHF.

V usage is TRBV5-6 and J usage is TRBJ1-1, with D hard to call. V lost 5 bases and J lost 0, with 11 bases in between. Looked up from germline, CDR1 is SGHDT and CDR2 is YYEEEE. The CDR3 loop spans 14 amino acids. The CDR3 sequence is CASRMGRMNTEAFF. The CDR3 DNA follows: TGTGCCAGCAGAATGGGCAGAATGAACACTGAAGCTTTCTTT.

The gene calls are TRBV27 and TRBJ1-1; no reliable D call. The CDR3 is 13 amino acids. V was cut by 6 bases and J by 5 bases, with 13 bases left in between. Looked up from germline, CDR1 is MNHEY and CDR2 is SMNVEV (reference sequence). The CDR3 here is CASSLDLGTEAFF. CDR3 nucleotide sequence: TGTGCCAGCAGCCTCGACCTGGGGACTGAAGCTTTCTTT.

The chain carries TRBV2 and TRBJ1-1; D possibly corresponds to TRBD1 (6 bases). This CDR3 is 13 amino acids long. V lost 5 bases and J 3 bases, leaving 10 bases between the germline ends. CDR1 is SNHLY and CDR2 is FYNNEI in the germline V gene. The CDR3 nucleotides read TGTGCCAGCAGTACACAGGGTGACACTGAAGCTTTCTTT. Residues: CASSTQGDTEAFF.

The CDR3 sequence: CASSLGRIEKKLFF. Here the CDR3 DNA reads TGTGCCAGTTCCCTGGGGCGGATAGAGAAAAAACTGTTTTTT. J is TRBJ1-4 and V is TRBV19, with TRBD1 as a possible D gene (5 bases). Germline-derived CDR1 and CDR2 are LNHDA and SQIVND (reference sequence). Trimming stripped 8 bases from V and 9 bases from J, with 19 bases between. This CDR3 has 14 residues.

V usage is TRBV6-5 and J usage is TRBJ1-5, with D perhaps TRBD1 (6 bases). From germline, CDR1 is MNHEY and CDR2 SVGAGI. The CDR3 covers 15 residues. V lost 4 bases, J lost 5 bases, and 15 bases lay in between. CDR3 protein: CASSFGGGQDQPQHF. The DNA for the CDR3 is TGTGCCAGCAGTTTCGGTGGGGGGCAAGATCAGCCCCAGCATTTT.

This chain links TRBV9 with TRBJ2-3; 14 bases fit TRBD2. Germline V gene data show CDR1 as SGDLS and CDR2 as YYNGEE. The V and J ends lost 3 bases and 2 bases, in that order; junction bases with no gene match: 2. CDR3 length: 16 amino acids. The CDR3 DNA reads TGTGCCAGCAGCGCGACTAGCGGGAGGGTCACAGATACGCAGTATTTT. It is translated as CASSATSGRVTDTQYF.

This clone was seen only a few times. The chain employs TRBV5-4 and TRBJ1-2; 8 bases map to TRBD1. Trimming cost V 2 bases and J 3 bases; bases outside gene matches: 6. The CDR3 consists of 15 residues. From germline, CDR1 is SGHNT and CDR2 YYREEE (reference sequence). CDR3 region: CASSFTRGLDYGYTF. Written as DNA, the CDR3 is TGTGCCAGCAGCTTCACCAGGGGGCTTGACTATGGCTACACCTTC.

The CDR3 nucleotides are TGTGCCAGTAGTATCCCTAGACAGGGCAGAAATCAGCCCCAGCATTTT. Protein sequence: CASSIPRQGRNQPQHF. The rearrangement joins TRBV19 to TRBJ1-5; 7 bases are a match to TRBD1. After removal of 3 bases from V and 4 bases from J, the junction contained 9 bases not matched to a gene. Germline V CDR1 and CDR2: LNHDA, SQIVND (reference sequence). This CDR3 is built from 16 residues.

The chain couples TRBV4-2 to TRBJ2-5; D call uncertain. The end of the DNA is better explained by TRBJ2-7, so the J call may be wrong. The germline gives CDR1 LGHNA, CDR2 YNFKEQ. The length of the CDR3 is 13 residues. CDR3: CASSQEGPYEQYF. The CDR3 coding sequence is TGTGCCAGCAGCCAAGAAGGGCCATACGAGCAGTACTTC.

This chain uses TRBV5-1 with TRBJ1-4; tentative D call: TRBD1 (5 bases). The ends were cut back, 3 bases at V and 3 bases at J, with 9 bases in the middle. CDR3 length: 14 residues. Germline V CDR1 and CDR2: SGHRS, YFSETQ. CDR3 DNA sequence: TGCGCCAGCAGCTCGGGGGTTTCTAATGAAAAACTGTTTTTT. As protein: CASSSGVSNEKLFF.

The chain joins TRBV21-1 to TRBJ1-1. TRBV21-1 is labeled a pseudogene. The CDR3 spans 14 residues. This chain's CDR3 is CASSVYGGNTEAFF. The CDR3 nucleotides read TGTGCCAGCAGTGTATATGGGGGGAACACTGAAGCTTTCTTT.

The chain links TRBV6-5 to TRBJ1-2; a possible D gene is TRBD1 (6 bases). V was pared by 6 bases and J by 7 bases, with 21 bases between. In germline, CDR1 is MNHEY, CDR2 SVGAGI. The length of the CDR3 is 15 residues. CDR3 residues: CASRNSQGRGAGYTF. The CDR3 DNA is TGTGCCAGCAGGAATTCACAGGGAAGGGGTGCTGGCTACACCTTC.

CDR3 in amino acids: CASSPNPSDTQYF. The CDR3 coding sequence is TGTGCCAGCAGCCCGAACCCCTCGGATACGCAGTATTTT. The rearrangement joins TRBV7-2 to TRBJ2-3; D gene uncertain. Germline V gene sequence: CDR1 SGHTA, CDR2 FQGNSA. The CDR3 extends over 13 amino acids. V was trimmed by 5 bases and J by 6 bases, leaving 12 bases between them.

This clone was observed a few times. V is TRBV5-6 and J is TRBJ2-5, with D unclear. V was cut by 0 bases and J by 5 bases, with 5 bases left in between. This CDR3 spans 12 amino acids. The V gene's germline CDR1 is SGHDT and CDR2 YYEEEE. CDR3 bases: TGTGCCAGCAGCTTGGGCCCGGAGACCCAGTACTTC. Translation: CASSLGPETQYF. The whole variable domain, remainder taken from reference TRBV5-6 and TRBJ2-5, is DAGVTQSPTHLIKTRGQQVTLRCSPKSGHDTVSWYQQALGQGPQFIFQYYEEEERQRGNFPDRFSGHQFPNYSSELNVNALLLGDSALYLCASSLGPETQYFGPGTRLLVL.

The chain has TRBV5-1 and TRBJ1-4; no firm D call. The CDR3 length is 13 residues. Trimming shortened V by 0 bases and J by 7 bases, and 7 bases separated the two germline ends. Germline V lookup: CDR1 SGHRS, CDR2 YFSETQ. Here the CDR3 DNA reads TGCGCCAGCAGCTTGGTGGAGGGTGAAAAACTGTTTTTT. Protein: CASSLVEGEKLFF.